This T cell receptor beta chain is from a study of T cell repertoires in cytomegalovirus infection. Turning to the study itself: Carrying CMV and the relevant HLA type showed in public TCR beta signatures.

Each CDR3 protein gets one entry after TCRdb re-called the reads with MiXCR. The table shows tens of thousands of distinct CDR3 sequences, with around a fifth occurring only once. Study results and limitations: Pooled public TCR beta family frequency picked out CMV carriers with the relevant HLA. Dominating the ex vivo response were TCR beta clonotypes that were CMV-specific and HLA-C-restricted.

CDR1 and CDR2 from the germline V gene are SGHTA and FQGNSA. This CDR3 is 15 amino acids long. V gave up 4 bases and J gave up 11 bases; unmatched junction bases: 13. In regard to this clonotype: Its antigen is not identified.

This chain links TRBV7-2 with TRBJ1-4, with TRBD1 matching over 7 bases. Material: CD8+ T cells from cultured PBMCs, obtained from culture after CMV antigen stimulation. The clonotype originates from a human donor in good health (CMV status not recorded). Some clones in this sample may be carry-over from other donors' samples. The DNA of the CDR3 is TGTGCCAGCAGCTGGTCCGGGACAGAAAATCCCAAACTGTTTTTT. Its translation: CASSWSGTENPKLFF.